These 21 T cell receptor beta chains share one sample of origin, sequenced in a study of Graves' ophthalmopathy and Graves' hyperthyroidism. RNA transcripts served as template for amplifying TCR beta CDR3 sequences. Investigators did first-round RT-PCR with HTBI primers, then second-round multiplex PCR. TCRdb reanalysed the multiplex PCR reads using MiXCR and keeps one entry per CDR3 protein. The top ten hold more than 9% of the sample, which has 350,000 or so distinct CDR3 sequences, 17% seen once. Input material: peripheral blood. These TCRs come from an adult man with Graves' ophthalmopathy.

About this clonotype itself: A much larger clone lies a single base off, so this may be a read error. This chain links TRBV12-3 or TRBV12-4 with TRBJ2-2; tentatively, D is TRBD1 or TRBD2 (5 bases each). The CDR3 spans 13 residues. This chain's CDR3 is CASRATGTGELYF. For the CDR3, the DNA is TGTGCCAGCAGGGCTACAGGCACCGGGGAGCTGTATTTT.

This clonotype was picked up many times. A junction boundary mismatches the germline segment, possibly from a read error. This chain connects TRBV19 to TRBJ1-5; 7 bases match TRBD1. The CDR3 is made up of 15 amino acids. Germline V CDR1 and CDR2: LNHDA, SQIVND (reference sequence). In DNA form, the CDR3 reads TGTGCCAGTAGGGAGGACAGGCGATCCAATCCGCCCCAGCATTTT. It specifies CASREDRRSNPPQHF.

V gene TRBV5-5 combines with J gene TRBJ1-1, with D perhaps matching TRBD1 (6 bases). The CDR3 has 15 residues. Trimming removed 0 bases at V and 8 bases at J, with 17 bases between. The germline V gene has CDR1 SGHKS and CDR2 YYEKEE (reference sequence). This CDR3 reads CASSLGGGALGEAFF. In nucleotides, the CDR3 is TGTGCCAGCAGCTTGGGAGGGGGGGCTCTGGGCGAAGCTTTCTTT.

This clonotype was observed at least ten times. The chain recombines TRBV6-1 with TRBJ1-1; 8 bases align to TRBD1. CDR3 length: 13 amino acids. The junction had 3 bases not matched to a gene; V was cut back by 6 bases and J by 3 bases. The germline V gene encodes CDR1 MNHNS and CDR2 SASEGT. The CDR3 DNA sequence: TGTGCCAGCAGACCACAGGGGGACACTGAAGCTTTCTTT. Protein sequence: CASRPQGDTEAFF.

The table lists this clonotype with many counts. V gene TRBV7-2 combines with J gene TRBJ2-3, with D uncertain. The V gene lost 4 bases and the J gene lost 4 bases, with 6 bases spanning the gap. CDR1 is SGHTA and CDR2 is FQGNSA in the germline V gene. The CDR3 sequence is 12 residues long. This chain's CDR3 is CASSSNPDTQYF. The CDR3 bases are TGTGCCAGCAGCTCAAATCCAGATACGCAGTATTTT.

The chain combines TRBV7-9 with TRBJ2-7; weak D call: TRBD2 (5 bases). Deletions cut 3 bases from V and 2 bases from J, with 11 bases between. The CDR3 is made up of 14 amino acids. CDR1 and CDR2 from the germline V gene are SEHNR and FQNEAQ (reference sequence). The DNA of the CDR3 is TGTGCCAGCAGCTTCCGCGACGGGGCCTACGAGCAGTACTTC. Translated: CASSFRDGAYEQYF.

Ten or more counts support this clonotype. V usage is TRBV30 and J usage is TRBJ2-5; D uncertain. V gave up 0 bases and J gave up 7 bases, with 12 bases separating them. Germline V gene sequence: CDR1 GTSNPN, CDR2 SVGIG (reference sequence). The CDR3 has 13 residues. This CDR3 reads CAWSVRRSATQYF. As DNA, the CDR3 is TGTGCCTGGAGTGTACGTAGGTCGGCGACCCAGTACTTC.

The rearrangement joins TRBV6-2 or TRBV6-3 to TRBJ2-7; TRBD1 is a possible D gene (5 bases). This CDR3 comprises 13 residues. Trimming left V 6 bases short and J 5 bases short, with 14 bases between. CDR1 and CDR2 from the germline V gene are MNHEY and SVGEGT. The CDR3, as DNA: TGTGCCAGCAGATCCCGGACAAGCCACGAGCAGTACTTC. Residues: CASRSRTSHEQYF.

This clonotype was recorded at least ten times. The rearrangement uses TRBV29-1 and TRBJ2-5; D assignment may be TRBD1 or TRBD2 (6 bases each). The germline V gene has CDR1 SQVTM and CDR2 ANQGSEA. This CDR3 is 12 amino acids long. V lost 3 bases to trimming and J lost 4 bases, with 9 bases between them. CDR3 nucleotides: TGCAGCGTTGACAGGGGAGGAGAGACCCAGTACTTC. This sequence encodes CSVDRGGETQYF.

In its sample, this clonotype was seen many times. V gene TRBV5-1 combines with J gene TRBJ2-5; D is undetermined. V lost 4 bases and J 2 bases, leaving 12 bases between the germline ends. This CDR3 contains 14 residues. Germline assignment: CDR1 SGHRS and CDR2 YFSETQ. The DNA for the CDR3 is TGCGCCAGCAGCGTCGGACGGCAGCAAGAGACCCAGTACTTC. Translating gives CASSVGRQQETQYF. Full variable domain (rest looked up from reference TRBV5-1 and TRBJ2-5): KAGVTQTPRYLIKTRGQQVTLSCSPISGHRSVSWYQQTPGQGLQFLFEYFSETQRNKGNFPGRFSGRQFSNSRSEMNVSTLELGDSALYLCASSVGRQQETQYFGPGTRLLVL.

As to this clonotype: Sequence at one end of the junction differs from germline and may be a read error. The chain recombines TRBV30 with TRBJ1-5; D unresolved. This CDR3 comprises 13 residues. Per the germline V gene, CDR1 is GTSNPN and CDR2 is SVGIG (reference sequence). The CDR3 here is CAWSYGDQKPQLF. DNA for the CDR3: TGTGCCTGGAGTTATGGGGATCAGAAGCCCCAGCTTTTT.

This clonotype was recorded at least ten times. This chain connects TRBV11-2 to TRBJ2-5; TRBD2 is a possible D gene (5 bases). CDR1 and CDR2 (germline): SGHAT, FQNNGV. V dropped 9 bases and J dropped 2 bases, with 16 bases sitting between them. CDR3 length equals 14 residues. The DNA of the CDR3 is TGTGCCAGTAACACACGGGGTCAACAAGAGACCCAGTACTTC. Protein product: CASNTRGQQETQYF.

This clonotype came up many times. The rearrangement joins TRBV6-2 or TRBV6-3 to TRBJ1-6; 8 bases line up with TRBD1. With V trimmed by 5 bases and J by 8 bases, 11 bases remained unmatched. CDR1 is MNHEY, CDR2 SVGEGT, per germline. The CDR3 is 16 amino acids. DNA for the CDR3: TGTGCCAGCAGTCACGGCGCAGGGGGCCGGTATTCACCCCTCCACTTT. Protein product: CASSHGAGGRYSPLHF.

This clonotype was seen repeatedly, ten times or more. The chain carries TRBV28 and TRBJ1-1; D remains ambiguous. V was shortened by 5 bases and J by 1 base, with 8 bases between the two germline ends. Germline CDR1 MDHEN, CDR2 SYDVKM. The CDR3 runs to 13 residues. The CDR3 coding sequence is TGTGCCAGCAGTCACTCTCGGAACACTGAAGCTTTCTTT. Translating it yields CASSHSRNTEAFF.

The table lists this clonotype with many counts. The rearrangement links TRBV3-1 to TRBJ2-7; 7 nucleotides align to TRBD1. The junction had 8 bases not matched to a gene; V was cut back by 5 bases and J by 4 bases. The CDR3 has 14 residues. Germline CDR1 and CDR2: LGHDT and YNNKEL (reference sequence). The CDR3 loop is CASSMTGSGYEQYF. In DNA form, the CDR3 reads TGTGCCAGCAGCATGACAGGGTCCGGATACGAGCAGTACTTC.

This rearrangement joins TRBV12-3 or TRBV12-4 to TRBJ1-1, with a weak D call TRBD1 (5 bases). V gave up 4 bases and J gave up 6 bases, with 15 bases separating them. This CDR3 spans 14 amino acids. The CDR3 DNA follows: TGTGCCAGCAGTTACGCGGGGGGTCGGCCTGAAGCTTTCTTT. Protein sequence: CASSYAGGRPEAFF.

This clonotype was picked up many times. The V gene is TRBV12-3 or TRBV12-4, the J gene TRBJ1-1; D not certain. V was pared by 8 bases and J by 4 bases, with 11 bases between. The CDR3 has 12 residues. The CDR3 DNA sequence: TGTGCCAGCCAAGAATGGGGCACTGAAGCTTTCTTT. Residues: CASQEWGTEAFF.

The chain employs TRBV6-1 and TRBJ2-7; no definite D call. Germline CDR1 is MNHNS and CDR2 is SASEGT. Trimming shortened V by 10 bases and J by 3 bases, and 13 bases separated the two germline ends. The CDR3 is 12 residues long. CDR3 in DNA: TGTGCCACGGCCCTATCAATCTACGAGCAGTACTTC. It is translated as CATALSIYEQYF.

This clonotype was found many times. The V call is TRBV7-9, the J call TRBJ1-1; 7 nucleotides align to TRBD1. Germline-derived CDR1 and CDR2 are SEHNR and FQNEAQ (reference sequence). The ends lost 0 bases at V and 10 bases at J; junction bases unmatched: 5. CDR3 size: 13 residues. As DNA, the CDR3 is TGTGCCAGCAGCTTAGCGCCCAGGGGGGGAGCTTTCTTT. Its translation: CASSLAPRGGAFF. The whole variable domain, filled in from reference TRBV7-9 and TRBJ1-1, reads DTGVSQNPRHKITKRGQNVTFRCDPISEHNRLYWYRQTLGQGPEFLTYFQNEAQLEKSRLLSDRFSAERPKGSFSTLEIQRTEQGDSAMYLCASSLAPRGGAFFGQGTRLTVV.

This clonotype was observed many times. V is TRBV7-2 and J is TRBJ2-5; D remains unclear. The CDR3 sequence is 14 residues long. CDR1 and CDR2 from the germline V gene are SGHTA and FQGNSA. V lost 1 base to trimming and J lost 4 bases, with 10 bases between them. The CDR3 sequence is CASSLGVLGETQYF. CDR3 nucleotides: TGTGCCAGCAGCTTAGGGGTCCTGGGAGAGACCCAGTACTTC.

This clonotype came up many times. This chain connects TRBV12-3 or TRBV12-4 to TRBJ1-1; D gene uncertain. V lost 3 bases to trimming and J lost 5 bases, with 13 bases between them. There are 14 residues in the CDR3. CDR3 residues: CASSFSGSQTEAFF. The DNA of the CDR3 is TGTGCCAGCAGTTTCTCGGGCAGCCAGACTGAAGCTTTCTTT.